Listed here are 6 T cell receptor beta chains from one sample, sequenced in a study of vaccination effects on CD4 cells after COVID-19. Under the ViraFEST assay, PBMC were stimulated with viral peptide pools so that antigen-specific CD4+ T cells expanded. Sequencing was performed afterwards. Scientists isolated CD4+ T cells after an approximately 11-day culture period ended. Vaccine recipients had no previous SARS-CoV-2 infection; their nucleocapsid antibodies were negative. Produced via immunoSEQ multiplex PCR; TCRdb's table is partial and in-frame only. The sample lists approximately 40,000 clones; about two thirds were seen once. Their antigen targets remain unknown. Sample: CD4+ T cells from PBMCs cultured with SARS-CoV-2 spike peptides, taken before COVID-19 vaccination. The receptors shown here come from a human donor who received a COVID-19 vaccine.

The V call is TRBV7-2, the J call TRBJ1-6; no clear D. CDR1 and CDR2 (germline): SGHTA, FQGNSA. CDR3 length equals 15 residues. The V end was cut by 3 bases, the J end by 8 bases, with 14 bases between. Here the CDR3 reads CASSFSMGWDSPLHF. The CDR3 nucleotides are TGTGCCAGCAGCTTTAGTATGGGGTGGGATTCACCCCTCCACTTT.

This chain links TRBV5-1 with TRBJ2-7, with TRBD1 identical over 8 bases. Germline V gene lookup returns CDR1 SGHRS and CDR2 YFSETQ. CDR3 length: 13 amino acids. The ends lost 0 bases at V and 9 bases at J; junction bases unmatched: 5. In DNA, the CDR3 is TGCGCCAGCAGCTTGGCAGGGGGCGACCGGCAGTACTTC. This sequence encodes CASSLAGGDRQYF. The whole variable domain, filled in from reference TRBV5-1 and TRBJ2-7, reads KAGVTQTPRYLIKTRGQQVTLSCSPISGHRSVSWYQQTPGQGLQFLFEYFSETQRNKGNFPGRFSGRQFSNSRSEMNVSTLELGDSALYLCASSLAGGDRQYFGPGTRLTVT.

CDR3 in amino acids: CASSQEYEQFF. The CDR3 DNA reads TGTGCCAGCAGCCAAGAGTATGAGCAGTTCTTC. V usage is TRBV4-2 and J usage is TRBJ2-1; D remains ambiguous. This CDR3 spans 11 amino acids. V lost 0 bases, J lost 8 bases, and 2 bases lay in between. The germline gives CDR1 LGHNA, CDR2 YNFKEQ.

The gene calls are TRBV4-3 and TRBJ2-2; D unclear. Germline loops: CDR1 LGHNA, CDR2 YSLEER. V shed 3 bases and J shed 7 bases, with 18 bases lying between them. This CDR3 contains 16 residues. CDR3 residues: CASSQDTTLYGGELFF. DNA of the CDR3: TGCGCCAGCAGCCAGGATACGACCCTGTATGGCGGGGAGCTGTTTTTT.

The chain links TRBV11-2 to TRBJ2-2; 9 bases are a match to TRBD1. Germline V gene lookup returns CDR1 SGHAT and CDR2 FQNNGV. The V segment lost 1 base and the J segment 3 bases; nucleotides outside the gene matches: 6. This CDR3 is built from 17 residues. The CDR3 DNA is TGTGCCAGCAGCTTAGTCCCCGGGACAGGGTACACCGGGGAGCTGTTTTTT. Protein product: CASSLVPGTGYTGELFF.

The J gene is TRBJ2-1, the V gene TRBV2; D is unclear. The CDR3 is 13 residues long. Germline V gene data show CDR1 as SNHLY and CDR2 as FYNNEI. With 6 bases removed from V and 4 bases from J, the gap between germline ends came to 10 bases. The CDR3 sequence: CASRVSQYNEQFF. In DNA, the CDR3 is TGTGCCAGCAGGGTCTCTCAGTACAATGAGCAGTTCTTC.